These 11 T cell receptor beta chains were sequenced from one sample in a study of T cell changes during pregnancy in multiple sclerosis. The table came from immunoSEQ multiplex PCR; TCRdb's copy has only in-frame clones and leaves some out. The repertoire includes 70,000 to 80,000 clones, roughly 92% of them detected once, and around 3.5% sits in the top ten. This sample comprised peripheral blood, obtained after pregnancy. These receptors all stem from a female donor in good health, enrolled as a control in a pregnancy study.

The rearrangement links TRBV19 to TRBJ1-3, with 10 bases identical to TRBD1. The germline gives CDR1 LNHDA, CDR2 SQIVND (reference sequence). This CDR3 is built from 17 residues. V shed 5 bases, J shed 0 bases, and the junction held 7 bases outside the gene matches. The DNA of the CDR3 is TGTGCCAGTAGTGCCGGGACAGGGGCCCTCTCTGGAAACACCATATATTTT. Translation gives CASSAGTGALSGNTIYF.

In its sample, this clone was seen a few times. The rearrangement links TRBV5-1 to TRBJ1-2; weak D call: TRBD1 (6 bases). This CDR3 has 12 residues. Deletions cut 3 bases from V and 8 bases from J, with 11 bases between. The germline gives CDR1 SGHRS, CDR2 YFSETQ. The CDR3 reads CASSSSQGGYTF. In DNA, the CDR3 is TGCGCCAGCAGCTCCTCCCAGGGGGGCTACACCTTC.

CDR3 amino acids: CASSSQVTDTQYF. In nucleotides, the CDR3 is TGTGCCAGCAGTTCACAGGTGACGGATACGCAGTATTTT. V gene TRBV7-9 combines with J gene TRBJ2-3; TRBD1 might be the D (5 bases). Germline values: CDR1 SEHNR, CDR2 FQNEAQ (reference sequence). CDR3 size: 13 residues. Trimming pared 6 bases from V and 6 bases from J, leaving 13 bases between. Drawing the rest from reference TRBV7-9 and TRBJ2-3, the complete variable domain is DTGVSQNPRHKITKRGQNVTFRCDPISEHNRLYWYRQTLGQGPEFLTYFQNEAQLEKSRLLSDRFSAERPKGSFSTLEIQRTEQGDSAMYLCASSSQVTDTQYFGPGTRLTVL.

The rearrangement joins TRBV6-5 to TRBJ2-3; unclear D gene. In germline, CDR1 is MNHEY, CDR2 SVGAGI. With 7 bases removed from V and 1 base from J, the gap between germline ends came to 9 bases. This CDR3 has 13 residues. The CDR3 DNA is TGTGCCAGCAAGTTGAGTGGCACAGATACGCAGTATTTT. Translated: CASKLSGTDTQYF.

This clone has only a few counts. The chain is built from TRBV5-1 and TRBJ1-6; possible D gene TRBD1, 6 bases. CDR1 is SGHRS and CDR2 is YFSETQ in the germline V gene. This CDR3 has 14 residues. V was shortened by 5 bases and J by 8 bases, with 14 bases between the two germline ends. CDR3 coding DNA: TGCGCCAGCAGACGTTGGACAGACGATTCACCCCTCCACTTT. This gives the protein CASRRWTDDSPLHF.

This chain links TRBV28 with TRBJ1-1, with 7 bases matching TRBD1. CDR1 and CDR2 from the germline V gene are MDHEN and SYDVKM. The CDR3 contains 15 residues. With 5 bases clipped from V and 1 base from J, the junction kept 7 bases outside the gene matches. In DNA, the CDR3 is TGTGCCAGCAGTCAGCCGGGACAGACGAACACTGAAGCTTTCTTT. Encoded protein: CASSQPGQTNTEAFF.

The chain uses TRBV10-3 and TRBJ1-3; weak D call: TRBD1 (5 bases). Trimming cost V 4 bases and J 2 bases, with 18 bases left between them. Germline lookup yields CDR1 ENHRY and CDR2 SYGVKD. The CDR3 has 17 amino acids. The CDR3 sequence: CAISGWGVEVTGNTIYF. The CDR3 nucleotides are TGTGCCATCAGTGGATGGGGGGTAGAAGTGACTGGAAACACCATATATTTT.

This clone occurred a few times. The chain is built from TRBV7-9 and TRBJ1-1; TRBD1 agrees at 7 bases. The junction had 7 bases not matched to a gene; V was cut back by 5 bases and J by 4 bases. Looked up from germline, CDR1 is SEHNR and CDR2 is FQNEAQ (reference sequence). The CDR3 runs 14 residues. The CDR3 sequence: CASSPRQGPTEAFF. Here the CDR3 DNA reads TGTGCCAGCAGCCCCAGACAGGGTCCCACTGAAGCTTTCTTT.

The V call is TRBV30, the J call TRBJ1-3; no clear D. Between the trimmed V and J ends, which lost 1 base and 0 bases, there was a span of 16 bases. The CDR3 has 17 amino acids. Per the germline V gene, CDR1 is GTSNPN and CDR2 is SVGIG (reference sequence). CDR3: CAWSAALQLTSGNTIYF. CDR3 in DNA: TGTGCCTGGAGTGCCGCGCTACAGTTAACCTCTGGAAACACCATATATTTT.

The V gene is TRBV11-2, the J gene TRBJ2-2; unclear D gene. Between the trimmed V and J ends, which lost 3 bases and 7 bases, there was a span of 6 bases. CDR3 length equals 12 residues. The germline V gene encodes CDR1 SGHAT and CDR2 FQNNGV. The CDR3 protein is CASSFSGGELFF. CDR3 DNA: TGTGCCAGCAGCTTTTCGGGCGGGGAGCTGTTTTTT.

The chain employs TRBV19 and TRBJ1-2; D might be TRBD1 (5 bases). Per the germline V gene, CDR1 is LNHDA and CDR2 is SQIVND (reference sequence). Trimming shortened V by 7 bases and J by 7 bases, and 19 bases separated the two germline ends. The CDR3 spans 14 residues. The CDR3 coding sequence is TGTGCCAGTACCCCCGGGCCGGTGGGGGGTGGCTACACCTTC. This gives the protein CASTPGPVGGGYTF.